Below are 20 T cell receptor beta chains sequenced from a single sample in a study of beta chain features in type 1 diabetes. General study results and limits: Type 1 diabetes patients showed a moderate but significant shortening of TCRB CDR3s in all four CD4+ subsets.

Sequenced material consisted of expressed TCRB transcripts (all of the isolated RNA was reverse transcribed). The protocol was immunoSEQ multiplex PCR, while the TCRdb copy is restricted to in-frame clones and leaves out a portion. Of a few hundred thousand clones listed, about a tenth are singletons. The antigens of these receptors remain unknown. Specimen: naive CD4+ T cells from blood. All receptors come from a young man with type 1 diabetes.

This chain links TRBV6-1 with TRBJ2-2, with 10 bases identical to TRBD1. The germline gives CDR1 MNHNS, CDR2 SASEGT. J was trimmed by 3 bases and V by 5 bases; bases with no gene match: 3. This CDR3 is 15 amino acids long. As DNA, the CDR3 is TGTGCCAGCAGTTCCGGGACAGGGGACACCGGGGAGCTGTTTTTT. Translated, it gives CASSSGTGDTGELFF.

V and J are TRBV4-3 and TRBJ1-4; perhaps TRBD1 as D (6 bases). This CDR3 has 16 amino acids. Germline CDR1 LGHNA, CDR2 YSLEER. Trimming cost V 0 bases and J 4 bases, with 12 bases left between them. The CDR3 here is CASSQDRARGNEKLFF. DNA for the CDR3: TGCGCCAGCAGCCAAGATAGGGCCAGGGGTAATGAAAAACTGTTTTTT.

The V and J genes are TRBV2 and TRBJ1-1; no reliable D call. CDR1 is SNHLY and CDR2 is FYNNEI in the germline V gene. This CDR3 comprises 12 residues. The V and J ends lost 5 bases and 1 base respectively, with 5 bases between them. The CDR3 is CASSTANTEAFF. The CDR3 DNA sequence: TGTGCCAGCAGTACAGCGAACACTGAAGCTTTCTTT.

This chain connects TRBV7-9 to TRBJ1-2; D possibly corresponds to TRBD1 (5 bases). The CDR3 length is 14 residues. The germline V gene has CDR1 SEHNR and CDR2 FQNEAQ (reference sequence). Trimming removed 5 bases at V and 6 bases at J, with 16 bases between. Here the CDR3 DNA reads TGTGCCAGCAGCCAATCCCGGGGGAGCCATGGCTACACCTTC. Encoded protein: CASSQSRGSHGYTF.

J is TRBJ2-1 and V is TRBV7-8, with 7 nucleotides matching TRBD2. The CDR3 sequence is 15 residues long. CDR1 and CDR2 (germline): SGHVS, FQNEAQ. With 1 base clipped from V and 7 bases from J, the junction kept 7 bases outside the gene matches. The chain's CDR3 is CASSLGRASGNEQFF. CDR3 DNA sequence: TGTGCCAGCAGCTTAGGGAGGGCTAGCGGTAATGAGCAGTTCTTC.

A few counts support this clone. This chain joins TRBV28 and TRBJ1-2; TRBD1 matches at 7 bases. CDR3 size: 13 residues. The V gene's germline CDR1 is MDHEN and CDR2 SYDVKM. V shed 10 bases, J shed 2 bases, and the junction held 7 bases outside the gene matches. The CDR3 region has the DNA TGTGCCACCTCGTTGGGACAGAACTATGGCTACACCTTC. This encodes CATSLGQNYGYTF.

V usage is TRBV30 and J usage is TRBJ2-5, with a tentative D call TRBD1 (5 bases). Trimming shortened V by 4 bases and J by 2 bases, and 8 bases separated the two germline ends. This CDR3 has 12 amino acids. Germline V gives CDR1 GTSNPN, CDR2 SVGIG (reference sequence). The CDR3 region is CAWKAGQETQYF. The CDR3 region has the DNA TGTGCCTGGAAGGCAGGGCAAGAGACCCAGTACTTC.

The J gene is TRBJ2-5, the V gene TRBV5-1, with 8 nucleotides matching TRBD1. V was pared by 0 bases and J by 1 base, with 2 bases of the junction left unmatched. Germline assignment: CDR1 SGHRS and CDR2 YFSETQ. The CDR3 length is 15 residues. CDR3 protein: CASSLDRGFQETQYF. In DNA form, the CDR3 reads TGCGCCAGCAGCTTGGACAGGGGGTTCCAAGAGACCCAGTACTTC.

Worth noting for this clone: Other DNA sequences in this specimen translate into the identical CDR3. The chain links TRBV9 to TRBJ2-7, with D perhaps matching TRBD2 (5 bases). V was shortened by 4 bases and J by 1 base, with 12 bases between the two germline ends. The CDR3 is 14 amino acids. Germline V gene lookup returns CDR1 SGDLS and CDR2 YYNGEE. The DNA for the CDR3 is TGTGCCAGCAGCCCTCCTGCGGGTTCCTACGAGCAGTACTTC. Its protein is CASSPPAGSYEQYF.

This chain connects TRBV6-6 to TRBJ1-2; the match to TRBD1 covers 8 bases. V lost 5 bases, J lost 4 bases, and 6 bases stayed unmatched. This CDR3 is 14 amino acids long. The V gene's germline CDR1 is MNHNY and CDR2 SVGAGI (reference sequence). The CDR3 region has the DNA TGTGCCAGCAGTGGACAGGGAGATCTCTATGGCTACACCTTC. As protein: CASSGQGDLYGYTF.

V usage is TRBV28 and J usage is TRBJ1-6, with 8 bases that match TRBD1. This CDR3 has 14 residues. CDR1 and CDR2 from the germline V gene are MDHEN and SYDVKM. V shed 6 bases and J 7 bases; nucleotides not matched to a gene: 5. The CDR3 DNA follows: TGTGCCAGCAGCCCAGGGGACAGGAATTCACCCCTCCACTTT. This sequence encodes CASSPGDRNSPLHF.

The J gene is TRBJ2-1, the V gene TRBV30, with 10 nucleotides matching TRBD1. V trimming: 4 bases; J trimming: 3 bases; junction bases outside the gene matches: 9. The length of the CDR3 is 16 residues. CDR1 is GTSNPN and CDR2 is SVGIG in the germline V gene (reference sequence). For the CDR3, the DNA is TGTGCCTGGACCGGGCGGGGACAGGGGCGCTACAATGAGCAGTTCTTC. The encoded protein is CAWTGRGQGRYNEQFF.

This clone was seen more than once but under ten times. The CDR3 DNA is TGCGCCAGCAGGGACGGCGGGAGGTTAGAGACCCAGTACTTC. Translating it yields CASRDGGRLETQYF. The chain joins TRBV5-1 to TRBJ2-5; the match to TRBD2 covers 8 bases. The CDR3 runs to 14 residues. The V gene end was trimmed by 5 bases and the J gene end by 4 bases; junction bases not matched to a gene: 7. The germline gives CDR1 SGHRS, CDR2 YFSETQ.

This clone was detected only a few times. The chain couples TRBV2 to TRBJ2-2; 14 bases fit TRBD2. The CDR3 spans 15 residues. Germline trimming cut 8 bases from V and 4 bases from J; bases unmatched to any gene: 3. Germline assignment: CDR1 SNHLY and CDR2 FYNNEI. The CDR3 bases are TGTGCCAGCCGCGGGACTAGCGGGGGCACCGGGGAGCTGTTTTTT. Translated, it gives CASRGTSGGTGELFF. The entire variable domain, with the rest obtained from reference TRBV2 and TRBJ2-2, is as follows: EPEVTQTPSHQVTQMGQEVILRCVPISNHLYFYWYRQILGQKVEFLVSFYNNEISEKSEIFDDQFSVERPDGSNFTLKIRSTKLEDSAMYFCASRGTSGGTGELFFGEGSRLTVL.

The chain recombines TRBV7-3 with TRBJ2-3; perhaps TRBD2 as D (6 bases). V was shortened by 5 bases and J by 6 bases, with 21 bases between the two germline ends. Germline V gene sequence: CDR1 SGHTA, CDR2 FQGTGA. The CDR3 consists of 16 residues. The chain's CDR3 is CASSLLARDPSDTQYF. CDR3 nucleotides: TGTGCCAGCAGCCTTCTAGCGCGTGATCCCTCGGATACGCAGTATTTT.

The J gene is TRBJ2-7, the V gene TRBV29-1, with D tentatively TRBD1 (5 bases). From germline, CDR1 is SQVTM and CDR2 ANQGSEA. V was trimmed by 4 bases and J by 4 bases, leaving 14 bases between them. CDR3 length: 13 residues. The DNA of the CDR3 is TGCAGCGTTGTGGCAGGTCAGGGTTACGAGCAGTACTTC. Translation: CSVVAGQGYEQYF.

The table lists this clone with a few counts. This chain joins TRBV19 and TRBJ1-2; TRBD1 might be the D (5 bases). Germline-derived CDR1 and CDR2 are LNHDA and SQIVND (reference sequence). Trimming removed 6 bases at V and 8 bases at J, with 10 bases between. The CDR3 covers 11 residues. For the CDR3, the DNA is TGTGCCAGTAGAAGGGGCGGCGGCTACACCTTC. Amino acids: CASRRGGGYTF. The variable domain in full, with the rest retrieved from reference TRBV19 and TRBJ1-2, is DGGITQSPKYLFRKEGQNVTLSCEQNLNHDAMYWYRQDPGQGLRLIYYSQIVNDFQKGDIAEGYSVSREKKESFPLTVTSAQKNPTAFYLCASRRGGGYTFGSGTRLTVV.

This clone was observed a handful of times. This chain connects TRBV15 to TRBJ2-3; weak D call: TRBD1 (5 bases). Per germline, CDR1 LNHNV and CDR2 YYDKDF (reference sequence). The CDR3 has 15 residues. Trimming shortened V by 3 bases and J by 4 bases, and 14 bases separated the two germline ends. CDR3 nucleotides: TGTGCCACCAGCAGGGACCGCCAAGGGGCAGATACGCAGTATTTT. Residues: CATSRDRQGADTQYF.

This clone appeared a few times. The chain carries TRBV28 and TRBJ2-7; D is possibly TRBD1 (6 bases). The CDR3 is made up of 13 amino acids. Trimming shortened V by 5 bases and J by 8 bases, and 16 bases separated the two germline ends. Germline CDR1 reads MDHEN; CDR2 reads SYDVKM. CDR3 nucleotides: TGTGCCAGCAGTCCCCCCCCCGGACAGAAGCAGTACTTC. Protein product: CASSPPPGQKQYF.

The V and J genes are TRBV4-3 and TRBJ1-1; possible D gene TRBD1, 5 bases. With 0 bases removed from V and 4 bases from J, the gap between germline ends came to 6 bases. The CDR3 extends over 13 amino acids. The germline V gene encodes CDR1 LGHNA and CDR2 YSLEER. The CDR3 bases are TGCGCCAGCAGCCAAGAGCAGGGCACTGAAGCTTTCTTT. This encodes CASSQEQGTEAFF.